One sample yielded the 18 T cell receptor beta chains listed below, sequenced in a study of cytomegalovirus exposure and HLA in healthy donors. The PCR contained 60 Vbeta and 13 Jbeta primers. Libraries were prepared by immunoSEQ multiplex PCR; TCRdb keeps only in-frame clonotypes and omits some of them. The sample has around 140,000 clones, 82% seen once. The sample consisted of PBMCs. All receptors derive from a man younger than 45 in good health and CMV-seropositive.

This chain connects TRBV14 to TRBJ2-7, with 7 positions matching TRBD2. CDR3 size: 18 residues. CDR1 is SGHDN and CDR2 is FVKESK in the germline V gene. V lost 0 bases and J lost 7; bases outside the gene matches: 18. CDR3 nucleotide sequence: TGTGCCAGCAGCCAAGAGTACGCAGGGACTACGACTTGGGGGGAGCAGTACTTC. Protein: CASSQEYAGTTTWGEQYF.

The rearrangement uses TRBV28 and TRBJ2-3; possible D gene TRBD2, 6 bases. CDR1 and CDR2 (germline): MDHEN, SYDVKM. The CDR3 runs to 11 residues. V lost 8 bases and J lost 3, with 6 bases in between. CDR3 sequence: CASRETDTQYF. CDR3 coding DNA: TGTGCCAGCCGGGAGACAGATACGCAGTATTTT. Full variable domain (rest looked up from reference TRBV28 and TRBJ2-3): DVKVTQSSRYLVKRTGEKVFLECVQDMDHENMFWYRQDPGLGLRLIYFSYDVKMKEKGDIPEGYSVSREKKERFSLILESASTNQTSMYLCASRETDTQYFGPGTRLTVL.

This clone appeared a single time. The chain employs TRBV9 and TRBJ2-3; no reliable D call. Trimming shortened V by 4 bases and J by 2 bases, and 5 bases separated the two germline ends. Germline assignment: CDR1 SGDLS and CDR2 YYNGEE. CDR3 length: 12 residues. The CDR3 DNA reads TGTGCCAGCAGCCCCCACACAGATACGCAGTATTTT. This codes for CASSPHTDTQYF.

This clone was counted a single time. This chain links TRBV7-8 with TRBJ1-5, with D unclear. Germline V gene sequence: CDR1 SGHVS, CDR2 FQNEAQ. Trimming stripped 0 bases from V and 0 bases from J, with 6 bases between. This CDR3 region has 15 residues. This CDR3 is CASSLASNSNQPQHF. As DNA, the CDR3 is TGTGCCAGCAGCTTAGCCTCTAATAGCAATCAGCCCCAGCATTTT.

The chain links TRBV27 to TRBJ2-1, with 9 bases identical to TRBD2. After removal of 2 bases from V and 5 bases from J, the junction contained 4 bases not matched to a gene. The CDR3 is made up of 15 amino acids. Looked up from germline, CDR1 is MNHEY and CDR2 is SMNVEV (reference sequence). The CDR3 region is CASSLGSGRNNEQFF. DNA of the CDR3: TGTGCCAGCAGTTTAGGAAGCGGGAGGAACAATGAGCAGTTCTTC.

The chain carries TRBV28 and TRBJ2-7; 7 bases are a match to TRBD1. The CDR3 covers 12 residues. V was clipped by 3 bases and J by 11 bases; unmatched bases: 7. Looked up from germline, CDR1 is MDHEN and CDR2 is SYDVKM. CDR3 amino acids: CASSLPGQQKYF. The CDR3 DNA is TGTGCCAGCAGTTTGCCGGGACAGCAGAAGTACTTC.

The gene calls are TRBV28 and TRBJ2-3; 9 bases align to TRBD1. CDR1 and CDR2 from the germline V gene are MDHEN and SYDVKM. This CDR3 is 15 amino acids long. The ends lost 6 bases at V and 1 base at J; junction bases unmatched: 5. The CDR3 here is CASRNGQGRTDTQYF. The CDR3 nucleotides read TGTGCCAGCAGGAACGGACAGGGGCGCACAGATACGCAGTATTTT.

This clone has only one observation. The gene calls are TRBV7-9 and TRBJ2-1; TRBD2 aligns across 10 bases. CDR1 and CDR2 from the germline V gene are SEHNR and FQNEAQ (reference sequence). CDR3 length: 14 residues. Trimming at V came to 6 bases and at J to 9 bases, leaving 8 bases not matched to a gene. The CDR3 bases are TGTGCCAGCAGTTACCTAGCGGGAGAGGGTGAGCAGTTCTTC. Translating gives CASSYLAGEGEQFF.

This rearrangement joins TRBV6-5 to TRBJ2-7; 8 bases fit TRBD1. The V segment lost 6 bases and the J segment 5 bases; nucleotides outside the gene matches: 9. The CDR3 has 14 residues. Germline V gene sequence: CDR1 MNHEY, CDR2 SVGAGI. The CDR3 DNA is TGTGCCAGCAGGCAAGACAGGGGTCGGAACGAGCAGTACTTC. Translation gives CASRQDRGRNEQYF.

The chain carries TRBV28 and TRBJ2-7; D gene ambiguous. Trimming left V 5 bases short and J 2 bases short, with 19 bases between. Germline V gene sequence: CDR1 MDHEN, CDR2 SYDVKM. This CDR3 comprises 16 residues. This CDR3 reads CASSTPGGGVTYEQYF. CDR3 DNA: TGTGCCAGCAGTACCCCTGGCGGCGGAGTGACCTACGAGCAGTACTTC.

This clone was picked up one time. V is TRBV27 and J is TRBJ2-3; 7 bases line up with TRBD2. The CDR3 covers 14 residues. The J segment lost 0 bases and the V segment lost 6 bases, leaving 3 bases of the junction unmatched. Per the germline V gene, CDR1 is MNHEY and CDR2 is SMNVEV (reference sequence). CDR3 residues: CASRLALSTDTQYF. The DNA for the CDR3 is TGTGCCAGCAGACTAGCGTTAAGCACAGATACGCAGTATTTT.

The chain's CDR3 is CASRPEGTSASQETQYF. CDR3 bases: TGTGCCAGCAGGCCAGAGGGGACTAGCGCGAGCCAAGAGACCCAGTACTTC. This chain joins TRBV28 and TRBJ2-5, with 10 positions matching TRBD2. Germline CDR1 reads MDHEN; CDR2 reads SYDVKM. This CDR3 has 17 amino acids. V dropped 6 bases and J dropped 1; count of bases not matched to a gene: 11.

The chain carries TRBV28 and TRBJ1-2; D gene unclear. The V and J ends lost 4 bases and 8 bases respectively, with 14 bases between them. Germline CDR1 and CDR2: MDHEN and SYDVKM. The CDR3 totals 13 residues. CDR3 nucleotides: TGTGCCAGCAGTTCCCGGACCCGGGGAGGCTACACCTTC. It yields the protein CASSSRTRGGYTF.

The CDR3: CASSVLGENSYEQYF. CDR3 DNA sequence: TGTGCCAGCAGCGTGCTAGGTGAAAACTCCTACGAGCAGTACTTC. The J gene is TRBJ2-7, the V gene TRBV9; D is unclear. The CDR3 is 15 residues long. Germline-derived CDR1 and CDR2 are SGDLS and YYNGEE. Trimming stripped 2 bases from V and 0 bases from J, with 12 bases between. Full variable domain (missing parts from reference TRBV9 and TRBJ2-7): DSGVTQTPKHLITATGQRVTLRCSPRSGDLSVYWYQQSLDQGLQFLIQYYNGEERAKGNILERFSAQQFPDLHSELNLSSLELGDSALYFCASSVLGENSYEQYFGPGTRLTVT.

The rearrangement links TRBV5-4 to TRBJ2-1, with D maybe TRBD2 (6 bases). The CDR3 totals 15 residues. The V gene lost 5 bases and the J gene lost 0 bases, with 12 bases spanning the gap. Germline V gives CDR1 SGHNT, CDR2 YYREEE (reference sequence). Here the CDR3 reads CASSFGGGSYNEQFF. CDR3 nucleotide sequence: TGTGCCAGCAGTTTCGGGGGTGGCTCCTACAATGAGCAGTTCTTC.

The rearrangement joins TRBV14 to TRBJ1-2; 8 bases are shared with TRBD1. The V gene end was trimmed by 1 base and the J gene end by 4 bases; junction bases not matched to a gene: 5. There are 15 residues in the CDR3. Germline CDR1 reads SGHDN; CDR2 reads FVKESK. CDR3 DNA sequence: TGTGCCAGCAGCCAAGGGGAGGGACAGGTCTATGGCTACACCTTC. It yields the protein CASSQGEGQVYGYTF.

The J gene is TRBJ2-4, the V gene TRBV12-2; no check of the table's D call, TRBD2, against the DNA was made. TRBV12-2 is classified as a pseudogene. The CDR3 extends over 16 amino acids. The CDR3 is CASRLGRALAKNIQYF. In nucleotides, the CDR3 is TGTGCAAGTCGCTTAGGGCGGGCCCTAGCCAAAAACATTCAGTACTTC.

V and J are TRBV6-5 and TRBJ2-5, with 8 positions matching TRBD2. Germline V gene data show CDR1 as MNHEY and CDR2 as SVGAGI. The CDR3 extends over 15 amino acids. V shed 6 bases, J shed 2 bases, and the junction held 8 bases outside the gene matches. The CDR3 DNA follows: TGTGCCAGCAGAAGGCTAGCGGGTGTTCAAGAGACCCAGTACTTC. Translated, it gives CASRRLAGVQETQYF.